This T cell receptor beta chain was sequenced during a study of T cell clones after liver transplantation. Study summary: Liver transplant recipients had immunosuppression withdrawal attempted within 2 years. Apart from a few HCV-positive recipients, transplants were for non-autoimmune, non-viral reasons. General observations from the study: Donor-reactive sequences fell more than third party-reactive ones, suggesting partial deletion. Conclusions were preliminary, with small, heterogeneous patient groups.

There are 13 residues in the CDR3. Trimming stripped 6 bases from V and 5 bases from J, with 13 bases between. Germline loops: CDR1 MNHEY, CDR2 SMNVEV (reference sequence). Profiled with immunoSEQ multiplex PCR; TCRdb holds only in-frame clones, not every one. This table holds about 120,000 clones, over 75% found once. This clone was picked up a small number of times. Its antigen is currently unknown. The receptor comes from a human patient who received a liver transplant. Some T cells may be supplied by the graft donor. This rearrangement joins TRBV27 to TRBJ1-2; D possibly corresponds to TRBD1 (6 bases). The sequencing here drew on CD4+ T cells from blood, taken 12 months after liver transplant. For the CDR3, the DNA is TGTGCCAGCAGGCCACAGGGAGAGTATGGCTACACCTTC. Protein product: CASRPQGEYGYTF.